This T cell receptor beta chain was found in a study of siplizumab effects on memory and regulatory T cells (dated by TCRdb to the late 2010s). Study-level background: The study examined how the anti-CD2 antibody siplizumab affects alloreactive T-cell subsets in allogeneic mixed lymphocyte reactions built from human PBMCs. General conclusions and limits of the study: The cumulative frequency of alloreactive sequences that could be traced back to unstimulated CD4+ memory T cells was significantly reduced by siplizumab. The suppressive function of proliferating Tregs from siplizumab cultures was not functionally confirmed. Unstimulated naive T cells appeared more diverse than memory T cells, and naive cells seemed to contribute substantially to the alloresponse. Because sequences below about 10^-5 frequency were poorly captured, only a minor fraction of alloreactive clones could be mapped to unstimulated subsets. About 80-97% of proliferating CD4+ or CD8+ clones could not be given a naive or memory phenotype. Of the alloreactive CD4+ clones that could be mapped, the Treg-derived share averaged roughly 69% with siplizumab compared with around 25% in control reactions.

Concerning this clone: The target of this receptor is not known. Per-base quality was not reported, and no clone a single base away is much larger than it.

Sorted unstimulated T cells, along with proliferating T cells recovered from mixed lymphocyte reactions, underwent TCRbeta CDR3 sequencing. Fresh whole blood from approximately ten HLA-typed healthy donors was used to isolate PBMCs. Unstimulated CD4+ non-regulatory T cells were FACS-sorted to map the origin of alloreactive clones. Libraries were made using the immunoSEQ multiplex PCR assay. The deep sequencing platform assayed some 90,000 TCR templates per sample. Genomic DNA extracted from sorted T cells was used for TCRbeta CDR3 sequencing. The authors' analysis ran thus. The R programming language was used for clonal analysis of the TCRbeta CDR3 data. Unstimulated samples were compared with post-reaction CFSE-low samples to define alloreactive CD4+ and CD8+ clones. By matching sequences to the repertoires of sorted unstimulated Treg and non-Treg cells, each alloreactive CD4+ clone was assigned a regulatory or non-regulatory origin. TCRdb took over this immuneACCESS table, retaining in-frame rearrangements with V and J assigned. Such tables are incomplete; in checked studies, under half of the missing clones stem from an unresolved V gene, and the remainder is unexplained. V and J calls and clone size come straight from that table; D and trimming were deduced from the DNA. The sample includes 95,000 to 100,000 clones, with 80% to 95% observed a single time. The ten largest clones add up to around 12% of the sample.

CDR1 and CDR2 (MNHNS, SASEGT) derive from the germline V gene. V is cut by 3 bases and J by 1 base, and the space between the germline ends is 13 bases. The CDR3 holds 15 amino acids from the cysteine to the phenylalanine. Kept here is only the CDR3 DNA, which spans 45 bases and is read in frame from base 1. The rearranged segments are TRBV6-1 and TRBJ2-7, with the identity of the D gene unclear. The TCR comes from a human donor in good health. Specimen: non-Treg CD4+ T cells sorted from blood. Taken with the paper, the label for cell subset or site translates to: FACS-sorted unstimulated CD4+ non-regulatory T cells. This receptor carries the CDR3 CASSDQGSISYEQYF. The sequence in DNA is TGTGCCAGCAGTGATCAAGGATCTATATCCTACGAGCAGTACTTC.